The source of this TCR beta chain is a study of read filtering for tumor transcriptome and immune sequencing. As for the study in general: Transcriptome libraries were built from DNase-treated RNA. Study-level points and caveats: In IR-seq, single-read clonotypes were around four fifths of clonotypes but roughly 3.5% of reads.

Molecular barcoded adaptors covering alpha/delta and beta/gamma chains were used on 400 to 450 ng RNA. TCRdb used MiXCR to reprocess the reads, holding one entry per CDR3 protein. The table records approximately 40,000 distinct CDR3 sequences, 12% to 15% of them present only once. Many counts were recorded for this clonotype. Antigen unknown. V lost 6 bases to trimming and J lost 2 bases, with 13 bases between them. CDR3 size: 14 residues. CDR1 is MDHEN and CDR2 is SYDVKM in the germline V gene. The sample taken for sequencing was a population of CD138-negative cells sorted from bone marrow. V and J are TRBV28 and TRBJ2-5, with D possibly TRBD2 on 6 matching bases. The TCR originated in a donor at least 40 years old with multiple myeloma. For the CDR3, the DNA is TGTGCCAGCAGCAAAGGAGGGCAGCAAGAGACCCAGTACTTC. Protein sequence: CASSKGGQQETQYF.